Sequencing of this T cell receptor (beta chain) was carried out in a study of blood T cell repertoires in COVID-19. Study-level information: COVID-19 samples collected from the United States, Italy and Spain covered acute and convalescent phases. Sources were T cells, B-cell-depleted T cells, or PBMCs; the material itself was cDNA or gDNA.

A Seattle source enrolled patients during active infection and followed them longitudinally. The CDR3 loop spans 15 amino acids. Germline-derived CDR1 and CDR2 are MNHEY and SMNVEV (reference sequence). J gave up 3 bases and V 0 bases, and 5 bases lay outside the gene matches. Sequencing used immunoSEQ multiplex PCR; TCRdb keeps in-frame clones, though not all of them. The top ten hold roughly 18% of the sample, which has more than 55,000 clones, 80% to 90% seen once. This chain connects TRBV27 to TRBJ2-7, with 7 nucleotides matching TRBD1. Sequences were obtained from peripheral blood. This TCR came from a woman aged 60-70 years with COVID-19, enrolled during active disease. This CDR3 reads CASSLSKTGFYEQYF. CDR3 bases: TGTGCCAGCAGTTTATCCAAGACAGGGTTCTACGAGCAGTACTTC.